The rows below give T cell receptor beta chains drawn from one sample of a study of blood T cell repertoires in COVID-19. The repertoire was sequenced with immunoSEQ multiplex PCR; TCRdb's copy has only in-frame clones and lacks some. The repertoire includes about 190,000 clones, about 88% of them detected once, and roughly 25% sits in the top ten. The specimen sequenced was PBMCs or T cells enriched from blood (not recorded which). The receptors were sampled from a woman between 35 and 50 years old in a cohort exposed to, infected with or recovered from COVID-19 (not recorded which). CDR3s include the opening cysteine and the closing phenylalanine or tryptophan. The order of the fields is CDR3 DNA, CDR3 protein, J gene, V gene, clone size, D gene. D genes are given only for firm matches. Clone sizes are given selectively: once, few, many, or a class where the clone is expanded.

DNA: TGTGCCAGCGCCCGGGCAGGGGAGCTTAGGACTGAAGCTTTCTTT; CDR3: CASARAGELRTEAFF; J: TRBJ1-1; V: TRBV28; size: few; D: -
DNA: TGTGCCAGCAGCGCGGGACTAGTAAACACAGATACGCAGTATTTT; CDR3: CASSAGLVNTDTQYF; J: TRBJ2-3; V: TRBV7-9; size: -; D: TRBD2
DNA: TGTGCCAGCAAGGCCCTCGGGACAGCCAACTATGGCTACACCTTC; CDR3: CASKALGTANYGYTF; J: TRBJ1-2; V: TRBV6-5; size: -; D: TRBD1
DNA: TGTGCCAGCAGCACCGGGGACTCGTTGAATGAGCAGTTCTTC; CDR3: CASSTGDSLNEQFF; J: TRBJ2-1; V: TRBV7-9; size: -; D: -
DNA: TGTGCCAGCAGTGAAATGGGGACAATCGTGAGCGAGCAGTACTTC; CDR3: CASSEMGTIVSEQYF; J: TRBJ2-7; V: TRBV6-1; size: -; D: -
DNA: TGTGCCAGCAGTCCACAGGGATCCGACACTGAAGCTTTCTTT; CDR3: CASSPQGSDTEAFF; J: TRBJ1-1; V: TRBV2; size: -; D: -
DNA: TGTGCCAGCAGTTTATCGGTGGGCGGGGTTCAGCATTTT; CDR3: CASSLSVGGVQHF; J: TRBJ1-5; V: TRBV27; size: -; D: -
DNA: TGTGCCAGCAGTTTATGGGCAGGGGGCCAGCCCCAGCATTTT; CDR3: CASSLWAGGQPQHF; J: TRBJ1-5; V: TRBV27; size: -; D: TRBD1
DNA: TGTGCCAGCAGCCAATATGCTAGCGGGTACTCCTACAATGAGCAGTTCTTC; CDR3: CASSQYASGYSYNEQFF; J: TRBJ2-1; V: TRBV14; size: -; D: TRBD2
DNA: TGTGCCAGCAGCTTGGATTTTAGCGGGAGGGCCGTGAGAGAGCAGTACTTC; CDR3: CASSLDFSGRAVREQYF; J: TRBJ2-7; V: TRBV5-4; size: -; D: TRBD2
DNA: TGTGCCAGCAGTCCCCCGACAGGGGGCCCCTATGGCTACACCTTC; CDR3: CASSPPTGGPYGYTF; J: TRBJ1-2; V: TRBV28; size: -; D: TRBD1
DNA: TGCGCCAGCAGCCACGGGTGGGGACAGTCAAATGAAAAACTGTTTTTT; CDR3: CASSHGWGQSNEKLFF; J: TRBJ1-4; V: TRBV4-1; size: -; D: TRBD1
DNA: TGCGCCAGCAGCTTGCCAGGGGCGGGTCAGCCCCAGCATTTT; CDR3: CASSLPGAGQPQHF; J: TRBJ1-5; V: TRBV5-1; size: -; D: -
DNA: TGTGCCAGCAGCGTAGGTAGGACAGGGGACACTGAAGCTTTCTTT; CDR3: CASSVGRTGDTEAFF; J: TRBJ1-1; V: TRBV9; size: -; D: TRBD1
DNA: TGCGCCAGCAGTCAAAAAGGTCCAGGATACACTGAAGCTTTCTTT; CDR3: CASSQKGPGYTEAFF; J: TRBJ1-1; V: TRBV4-3; size: -; D: -
DNA: TGTGCCAGCAGCCCAGGGACAGGGGCGGGCTATCGGTATGGCTACACCTTC; CDR3: CASSPGTGAGYRYGYTF; J: TRBJ1-2; V: TRBV9; size: -; D: TRBD1
DNA: TGTGCCAGCAGCTTGCGGCTAGCGGGGTACAATGAGCAGTTCTTC; CDR3: CASSLRLAGYNEQFF; J: TRBJ2-1; V: TRBV5-6; size: -; D: TRBD2
DNA: TGCGCCAGCAGCCACCCAACAGGGAGGAACACTGAAGCTTTCTTT; CDR3: CASSHPTGRNTEAFF; J: TRBJ1-1; V: TRBV4-1; size: -; D: -
DNA: TGTGCCAGCAGTACTGACCAAGCGGGAGCAGACGAGCAGTTCTTC; CDR3: CASSTDQAGADEQFF; J: TRBJ2-1; V: TRBV6-5; size: -; D: TRBD2
DNA: TGTGCCAGCACCCGGACAGGGGACAATGAGCAGTTCTTC; CDR3: CASTRTGDNEQFF; J: TRBJ2-1; V: TRBV28; size: -; D: TRBD1
DNA: TGTGCCAGCAGCCTGATGGGGGGTGAAGCTTTCTTT; CDR3: CASSLMGGEAFF; J: TRBJ1-1; V: TRBV3-1/TRBV3-2; size: -; D: -
DNA: TGTGCCAGTAGTATAGTCGGGGGTCAGCCCCAGCATTTT; CDR3: CASSIVGGQPQHF; J: TRBJ1-5; V: TRBV19; size: -; D: -